These 3 T cell receptor beta chains share one sample of origin, sequenced in a study of T cells in Graves' hyperthyroidism and ophthalmopathy. TCR beta CDR3 region amplification was performed from RNA transcripts. The HTBI primer set drove a first-round RT-PCR of the TCR CDR3. In TCRdb, the multiplex PCR reads were re-called with MiXCR into one record per CDR3 protein. The sample has approximately 400,000 distinct CDR3 sequences, approximately 13% seen once. The sample taken for sequencing was blood. The receptors shown here come from a woman between 55 and 75 years old with Graves' hyperthyroidism.

The chain is built from TRBV5-1 and TRBJ2-1; TRBD2 matches at 8 bases. The J segment lost 9 bases and the V segment lost 0 bases, leaving 8 bases of the junction unmatched. Germline CDR1 and CDR2: SGHRS and YFSETQ. The CDR3 totals 15 residues. The CDR3 region has the DNA TGCGCCAGCAGCTTGGTTCCGGGACTAGGCGGTGAGCAGTTCTTC. This translates into CASSLVPGLGGEQFF.

The gene calls are TRBV6-2 or TRBV6-3 and TRBJ2-5; 16 bases align to TRBD2. The germline gives CDR1 MNHEY, CDR2 SVGEGT. Trimming removed 6 bases from V and 4 bases from J; junction bases left unmatched: 5. This CDR3 comprises 16 residues. As DNA, the CDR3 is TGTGCCAGCAGCGGGACTAGCGGGAGGGCTTTAGAGACCCAGTACTTC. This codes for CASSGTSGRALETQYF.

This clonotype was counted at least ten times. The chain is built from TRBV28 and TRBJ2-3, with a tentative D call TRBD1 (5 bases). V gave up 2 bases and J gave up 8 bases, with 11 bases separating them. Looked up from germline, CDR1 is MDHEN and CDR2 is SYDVKM. This CDR3 region has 13 residues. This CDR3 is CASSLGAIATQYF. CDR3 in DNA: TGTGCCAGCAGTTTAGGGGCCATTGCTACGCAGTATTTT.